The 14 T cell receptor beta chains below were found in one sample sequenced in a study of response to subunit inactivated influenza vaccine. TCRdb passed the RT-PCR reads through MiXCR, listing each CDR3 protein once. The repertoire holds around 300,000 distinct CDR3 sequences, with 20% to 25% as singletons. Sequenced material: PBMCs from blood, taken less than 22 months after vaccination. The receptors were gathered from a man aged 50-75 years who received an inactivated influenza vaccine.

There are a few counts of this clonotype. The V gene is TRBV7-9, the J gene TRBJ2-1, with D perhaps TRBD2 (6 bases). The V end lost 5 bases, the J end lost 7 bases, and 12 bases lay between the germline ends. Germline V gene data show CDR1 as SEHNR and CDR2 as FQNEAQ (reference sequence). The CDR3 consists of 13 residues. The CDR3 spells CASSALGGNEQFF. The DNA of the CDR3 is TGTGCCAGCAGCGCCCTTGGGGGGAATGAGCAGTTCTTC.

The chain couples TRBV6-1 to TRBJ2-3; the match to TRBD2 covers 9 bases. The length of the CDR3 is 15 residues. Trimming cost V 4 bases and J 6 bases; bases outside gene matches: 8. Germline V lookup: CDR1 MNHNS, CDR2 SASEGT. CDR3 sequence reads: CASSALAGEWDTQYF. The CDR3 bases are TGTGCCAGCAGTGCACTAGCGGGCGAGTGGGATACGCAGTATTTT.

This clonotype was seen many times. DNA for the CDR3: TGCAGCGTATCAGGGTACAATCAGCCCCAGCATTTT. Its translation is CSVSGYNQPQHF. This rearrangement joins TRBV29-1 to TRBJ1-5; the D gene is possibly TRBD1 (5 bases). V dropped 6 bases and J dropped 3 bases, with 9 bases sitting between them. The germline CDR1 and CDR2 sequences are SQVTM and ANQGSEA. The CDR3 contains 12 residues.

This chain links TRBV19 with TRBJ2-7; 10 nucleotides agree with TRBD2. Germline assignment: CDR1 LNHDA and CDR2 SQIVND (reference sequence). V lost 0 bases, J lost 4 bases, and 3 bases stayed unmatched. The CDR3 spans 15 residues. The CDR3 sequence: CASSIDFSGRYEQYF. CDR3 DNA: TGTGCCAGTAGTATAGATTTTAGCGGGAGGTACGAGCAGTACTTC. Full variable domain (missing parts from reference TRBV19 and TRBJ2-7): DGGITQSPKYLFRKEGQNVTLSCEQNLNHDAMYWYRQDPGQGLRLIYYSQIVNDFQKGDIAEGYSVSREKKESFPLTVTSAQKNPTAFYLCASSIDFSGRYEQYFGPGTRLTVT.

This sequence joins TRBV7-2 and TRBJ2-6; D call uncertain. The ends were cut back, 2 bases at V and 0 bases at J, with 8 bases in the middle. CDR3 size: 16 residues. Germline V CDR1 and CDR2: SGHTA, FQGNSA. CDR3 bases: TGTGCCAGCAGCTTATCTGAGCTCTCTGGGGCCAACGTCCTGACTTTC. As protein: CASSLSELSGANVLTF. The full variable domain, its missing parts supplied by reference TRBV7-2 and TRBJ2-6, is GAGVSQSPSNKVTEKGKDVELRCDPISGHTALYWYRQSLGQGLEFLIYFQGNSAPDKSGLPSDRFSAERTGGSVSTLTIQRTQQEDSAVYLCASSLSELSGANVLTFGAGSRLTVL.

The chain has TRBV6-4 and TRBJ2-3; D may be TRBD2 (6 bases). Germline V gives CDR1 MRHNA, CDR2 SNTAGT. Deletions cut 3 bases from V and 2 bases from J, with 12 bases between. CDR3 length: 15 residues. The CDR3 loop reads CASSEVAAVTDTQYF. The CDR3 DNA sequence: TGTGCCAGCAGTGAAGTAGCGGCGGTCACAGATACGCAGTATTTT.

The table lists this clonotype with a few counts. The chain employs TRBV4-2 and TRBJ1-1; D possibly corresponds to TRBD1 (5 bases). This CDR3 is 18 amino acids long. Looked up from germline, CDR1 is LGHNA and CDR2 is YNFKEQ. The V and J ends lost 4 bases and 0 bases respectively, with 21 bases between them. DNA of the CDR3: TGTGCCAGCAGCCTGGGAGGAGGGGTACGCATAATGAACACTGAAGCTTTCTTT. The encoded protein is CASSLGGGVRIMNTEAFF.

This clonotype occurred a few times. The CDR3 sequence: CAISEVGNSNQPQHF. The CDR3 DNA is TGTGCCATCAGTGAGGTCGGTAATAGCAATCAGCCCCAGCATTTT. The chain employs TRBV10-3 and TRBJ1-5, with D hard to call. Trimming cost V 2 bases and J 0 bases, with 8 bases left between them. The CDR3 has 15 residues. CDR1 is ENHRY and CDR2 is SYGVKD in the germline V gene.

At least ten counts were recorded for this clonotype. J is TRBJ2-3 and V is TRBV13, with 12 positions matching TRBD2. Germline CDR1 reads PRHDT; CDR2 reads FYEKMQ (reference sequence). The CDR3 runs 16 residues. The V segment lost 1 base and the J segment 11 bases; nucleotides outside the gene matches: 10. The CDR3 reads CASSLVWTSGTPKQYF. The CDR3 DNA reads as TGTGCCAGCAGCTTAGTATGGACTAGCGGGACCCCGAAGCAGTATTTT.

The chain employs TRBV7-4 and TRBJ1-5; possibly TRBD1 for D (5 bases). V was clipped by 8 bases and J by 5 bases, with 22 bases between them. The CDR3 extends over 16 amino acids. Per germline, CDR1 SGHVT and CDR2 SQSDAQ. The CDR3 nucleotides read TGTGCCAGCCATCCCCCTCCGGGGCCTTCGCATCAGCCCCAGCATTTT. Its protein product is CASHPPPGPSHQPQHF.

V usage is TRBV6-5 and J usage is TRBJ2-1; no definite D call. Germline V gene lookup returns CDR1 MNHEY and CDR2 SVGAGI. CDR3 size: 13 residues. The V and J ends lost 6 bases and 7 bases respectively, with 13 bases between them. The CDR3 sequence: CASSLGPRNEQFF. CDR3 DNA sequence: TGTGCCAGCAGCTTAGGCCCAAGGAATGAGCAGTTCTTC.

The CDR3 loop is CAWSVQAGRQPQHF. The CDR3 DNA is TGTGCCTGGAGTGTACAGGCAGGGCGTCAGCCCCAGCATTTT. V is TRBV30 and J is TRBJ1-5; maybe TRBD1 (5 bases). The V end lost 0 bases, the J end lost 6 bases, and 12 bases lay between the germline ends. CDR1 is GTSNPN, CDR2 SVGIG, per germline (reference sequence). The CDR3 covers 14 residues.

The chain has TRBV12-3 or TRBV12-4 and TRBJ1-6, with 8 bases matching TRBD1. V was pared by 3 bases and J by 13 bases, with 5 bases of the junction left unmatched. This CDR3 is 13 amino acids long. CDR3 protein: CASSLGQELPLHF. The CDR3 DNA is TGTGCCAGCAGTTTGGGACAGGAGTTGCCCCTCCACTTT.

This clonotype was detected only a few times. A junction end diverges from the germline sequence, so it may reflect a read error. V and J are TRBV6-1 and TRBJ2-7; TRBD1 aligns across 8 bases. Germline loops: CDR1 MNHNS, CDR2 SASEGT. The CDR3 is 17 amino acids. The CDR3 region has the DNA TGTGGCAGCTCACCAGGGGGCTCAAATCCCACCCCCTACGAGCAGTACTTC. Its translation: CGSSPGGSNPTPYEQYF.